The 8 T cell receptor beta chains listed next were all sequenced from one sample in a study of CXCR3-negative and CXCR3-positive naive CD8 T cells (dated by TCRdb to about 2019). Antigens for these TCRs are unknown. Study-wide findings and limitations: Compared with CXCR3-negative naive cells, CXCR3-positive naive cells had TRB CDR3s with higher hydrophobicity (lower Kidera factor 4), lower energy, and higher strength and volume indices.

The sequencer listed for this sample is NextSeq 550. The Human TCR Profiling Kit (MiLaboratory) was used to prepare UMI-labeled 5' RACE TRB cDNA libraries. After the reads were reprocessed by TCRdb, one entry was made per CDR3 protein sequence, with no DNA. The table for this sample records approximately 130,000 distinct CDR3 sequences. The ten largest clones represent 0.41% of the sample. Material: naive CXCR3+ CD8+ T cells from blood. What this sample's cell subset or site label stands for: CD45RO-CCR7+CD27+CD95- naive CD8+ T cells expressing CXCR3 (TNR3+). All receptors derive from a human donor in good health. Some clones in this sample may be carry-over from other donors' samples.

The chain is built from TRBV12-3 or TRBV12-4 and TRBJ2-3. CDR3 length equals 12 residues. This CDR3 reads CASSPRSDTQYF.

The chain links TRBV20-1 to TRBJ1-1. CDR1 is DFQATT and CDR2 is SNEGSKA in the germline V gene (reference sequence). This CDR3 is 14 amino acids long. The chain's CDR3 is CSARDRQTSTEAFF.

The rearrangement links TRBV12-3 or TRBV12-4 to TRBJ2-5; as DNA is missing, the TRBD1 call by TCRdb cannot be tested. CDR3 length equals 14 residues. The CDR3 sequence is CASREGAGWETQYF.

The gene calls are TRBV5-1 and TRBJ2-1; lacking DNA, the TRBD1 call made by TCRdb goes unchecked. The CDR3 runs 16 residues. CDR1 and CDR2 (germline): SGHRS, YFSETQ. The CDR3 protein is CASSPEGQGLNNEQFF.

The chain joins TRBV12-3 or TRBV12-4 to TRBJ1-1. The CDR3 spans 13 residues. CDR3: CASSLMVNTEAFF.

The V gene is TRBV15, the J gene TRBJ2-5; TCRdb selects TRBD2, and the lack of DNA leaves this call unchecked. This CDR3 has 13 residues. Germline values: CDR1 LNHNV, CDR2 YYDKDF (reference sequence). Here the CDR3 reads CATSSRRIETQYF. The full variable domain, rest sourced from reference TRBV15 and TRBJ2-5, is DAMVIQNPRYQVTQFGKPVTLSCSQTLNHNVMYWYQQKSSQAPKLLFHYYDKDFNNEADTPDNFQSRRPNTSFCFLDIRSPGLGDTAMYLCATSSRRIETQYFGPGTRLLVL.

The CDR3 spells CASSSLGGSGNTIYF. The chain is built from TRBV7-9 and TRBJ1-3; TCRdb designates TRBD1, a call that cannot be tested without DNA. There are 15 residues in the CDR3. In germline, CDR1 is SEHNR, CDR2 FQNEAQ (reference sequence).

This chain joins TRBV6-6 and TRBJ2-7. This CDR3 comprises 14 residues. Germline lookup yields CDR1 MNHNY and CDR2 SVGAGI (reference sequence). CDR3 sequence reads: CASSHSGGPYEQYF.